A selection of T cell receptor beta chains follows, all from one sample in a study of blood T cell repertoires in COVID-19. The table came from immunoSEQ multiplex PCR; TCRdb's copy has only in-frame clones and leaves some out. The table shows 50,000 to 70,000 clones, with roughly four fifths occurring only once. The sequenced sample consisted of peripheral blood. These TCRs come from a man aged 80 or over with COVID-19, enrolled during active disease. The CDR3 runs from the conserved cysteine through the conserved F or W. Each record gives: V gene, clone size, J gene, D gene, CDR3 DNA, CDR3 protein. D genes are given only for firm matches. Expanded clones get a size class; other rows say once, few or many, or leave the size out.

>TRBV5-1|.|TRBJ1-4|.
TGCGCCAGCAGCCCCGCTGGGGGGGATGAAAAACTGTTTTTT
CASSPAGGDEKLFF
>TRBV4-2|.|TRBJ1-3|TRBD1
TGTGCCAGCAGCCACCGGGCGGAGGCGACAGGGATTTCTGGAAACACCATATATTTT
CASSHRAEATGISGNTIYF
>TRBV6-5|.|TRBJ1-2|.
TGTGCCAGCAGTTACGGCAGGGTTAACTATGGCTACACCTTC
CASSYGRVNYGYTF
>TRBV6-5|.|TRBJ2-7|TRBD2
TGTGCCAGCAGTTACGCGGGAGGGCCCGAGCAGTACTTC
CASSYAGGPEQYF
>TRBV5-5|.|TRBJ1-2|.
TGTGCCAGCAGCTTGGCCGGGAGTAACTATGGCTACACCTTC
CASSLAGSNYGYTF
>TRBV7-2|.|TRBJ2-2|.
TGTGCCAGCAGTCACGACAGTCGGTCCGGGGAGCTGTTTTTT
CASSHDSRSGELFF
>TRBV6-2/TRBV6-3|.|TRBJ1-6|TRBD1
TGTGCCAGCAGTTACCTGACAGGGGATGGTTCACCCCTCCACTTT
CASSYLTGDGSPLHF
>TRBV27|few|TRBJ1-6|.
TGTGCCAGCAGTCCAACAGGGCGGGAGGGATCACCCCTCCACTTT
CASSPTGREGSPLHF
>TRBV27|.|TRBJ2-5|.
TGTGCCAGCAGTCACAGGATTCAAGAGACCCAGTACTTC
CASSHRIQETQYF
>TRBV6-6|.|TRBJ1-4|.
TGTGCCAGCAGGACAATAAAGGACAGAAATGAAAAACTGTTTTTT
CASRTIKDRNEKLFF
>TRBV6-6|.|TRBJ2-7|.
TGTGCCAGCAGTTACTCATCAGGGACCTACGAGCAGTACTTC
CASSYSSGTYEQYF
>TRBV12-3/TRBV12-4|.|TRBJ1-1|TRBD1
TGTGCCAGCAAAGGGACAGGGCGATCTGAAGCTTTCTTT
CASKGTGRSEAFF
>TRBV28|few|TRBJ2-5|.
TGTGCCAGCAGTTTTGAACTAGCCGGGGAGACCCAGTACTTC
CASSFELAGETQYF
>TRBV3-1/TRBV3-2|.|TRBJ1-2|TRBD1
TGTGCCAGCAGCCCCGACAGGGTCCGAGATGGCTACACCTTC
CASSPDRVRDGYTF
>TRBV14|.|TRBJ1-1|.
TGTGCCAGCAGCTCGATCGGCGAGGGCCTTATGAACACTGAAGCTTTCTTT
CASSSIGEGLMNTEAFF
>TRBV12-5|.|TRBJ2-1|TRBD1
TGTGCTAGTGGTTCGACCACCGGGACAGAGTACAATGAGCAGTTCTTC
CASGSTTGTEYNEQFF
>TRBV3-1/TRBV3-2|.|TRBJ1-6|TRBD1
TGTGCCAGCAGCCTCGACAGGGTGAATTCACCCCTCCACTTT
CASSLDRVNSPLHF
>TRBV5-1|.|TRBJ2-5|.
TGCGCCAGCAGCCTGACAGCTGGCCAAGAGACCCAGTACTTC
CASSLTAGQETQYF
>TRBV18|.|TRBJ2-5|TRBD2
TGTGCCAGCTCAGTCAGAGTGGGAGGGAGGACTGAAGAGACCCAGTACTTC
CASSVRVGGRTEETQYF
>TRBV10-2|.|TRBJ2-6|.
TGCGCCAGCAGTGAGTCGCGGCAAGGACTTGGGGCCAACGTCCTGACTTTC
CASSESRQGLGANVLTF
>TRBV25-1|.|TRBJ1-5|.
TGTGCCAGCAGTGAGACAGGCTCCCGTTGGCCCCAGCATTTT
CASSETGSRWPQHF
>TRBV18|.|TRBJ2-3|.
TGTGCCAGCTCACCGGTACGCTCAGGGGGCACAGATACGCAGTATTTT
CASSPVRSGGTDTQYF
>TRBV28|once|TRBJ2-6|.
TGTGCCAGCAGTATGGCAGGGGGGCGAAGGGCCAACGTCCTGACTTTC
CASSMAGGRRANVLTF
>TRBV7-2|.|TRBJ2-5|TRBD2
TGTGCCAGCAGCTTAGGATGGCCGGAGCGGGGGAGCCAAGAGACCCAGTACTTC
CASSLGWPERGSQETQYF
>TRBV6-5|.|TRBJ1-5|TRBD1
TGTGCCAGCAGTTCCGGACAGGGGGCGCGGGGTCAGCCCCAGCATTTT
CASSSGQGARGQPQHF
>TRBV3-1/TRBV3-2|.|TRBJ1-2|.
TGTGCCAGCAGCCCCCAGCCCCGCGGGGGTGGCTACACCTTC
CASSPQPRGGGYTF
>TRBV5-1|.|TRBJ2-2|.
TGCGCCAGCAGCTTGGATACAGGGTACACCGGGGAGCTGTTTTTT
CASSLDTGYTGELFF
>TRBV24-1|.|TRBJ2-5|TRBD1
TGTGCCACCAGTGACCATACACAGGGGCAAGAGACCCAGTACTTC
CATSDHTQGQETQYF
>TRBV7-8|.|TRBJ2-1|TRBD2
TGTGCCAGCAGCCCGCGACTAGCGGGAGTAGGGAATGAGCAGTTCTTC
CASSPRLAGVGNEQFF
>TRBV5-1|.|TRBJ2-1|TRBD1
TGCGCCAGCAGCGTACAGGGGTGGCAAGATGAGCAGTTCTTC
CASSVQGWQDEQFF
>TRBV7-6|.|TRBJ1-1|TRBD1
TGTGCCAGCAGCACCCGACAGGGGTTGAGTACTGAAGCTTTCTTT
CASSTRQGLSTEAFF
>TRBV19|.|TRBJ1-2|TRBD1
TGTGCCAGTAGTGTCGGGACAGAAATTTCTGGCTACACCTTC
CASSVGTEISGYTF
>TRBV5-1|.|TRBJ2-3|TRBD1
TGCGCCAGCAGCCGAAGCTTCGACAGGGGGCCAGATACGCAGTATTTT
CASSRSFDRGPDTQYF
>TRBV24-1|.|TRBJ2-2|TRBD1
TGTGCCACCAGTGATTTGAGGGCTAGGGGGCACGGGGAGCTGTTTTTT
CATSDLRARGHGELFF
>TRBV6-5|.|TRBJ1-5|.
TGTGCCAGCAGTTACTCGCGCAGGGGTGATCAGCCCCAGCATTTT
CASSYSRRGDQPQHF
>TRBV19|.|TRBJ1-2|TRBD1
TGTGCCAGTAGTATAAGTTCTGGACAGGGGGCGCGCGGCTACACCTTC
CASSISSGQGARGYTF
>TRBV2|.|TRBJ2-1|TRBD2
TGTGCCAGCAGTCTGGTAGCGGGAGGTGCCAATGAGCAGTTCTTC
CASSLVAGGANEQFF
>TRBV4-3|.|TRBJ1-2|TRBD1
TGCGCCAGCAGCCATACGGGACAGGGCGGGGGCTACACCTTC
CASSHTGQGGGYTF
>TRBV5-5|.|TRBJ2-1|TRBD2
TGTGCCAGCAGCCAACTAGCGGGGGGGTACAATGAGCAGTTCTTC
CASSQLAGGYNEQFF
>TRBV5-1|.|TRBJ1-3|.
TGCGCCAGCAGCTTGGACAGCCCAAGCTCTGGAAACACCATATATTTT
CASSLDSPSSGNTIYF
>TRBV3-1/TRBV3-2|.|TRBJ2-5|.
TGTGCCAGCAGCCAAGGGCGGCGGGGCCCGAGGGAGACCCAGTACTTC
CASSQGRRGPRETQYF
>TRBV19|.|TRBJ1-4|TRBD1
TGTGCCAGTAGAAGACAGGGCGGTAATGAAAAACTGTTTTTT
CASRRQGGNEKLFF
>TRBV11-2|.|TRBJ2-5|TRBD1
TGTGCCAGCAGCTTAGGGACAGGGTGGGAGGAGACCCAGTACTTC
CASSLGTGWEETQYF
>TRBV19|.|TRBJ2-7|.
TGTGCCAGTACGGGGCAGGGGGGTGCCTACGAGCAGTACTTC
CASTGQGGAYEQYF
>TRBV7-3|.|TRBJ1-1|TRBD1
TGTGCCAGCAGCGAACAGGGGGCGGGCACTGAAGCTTTCTTT
CASSEQGAGTEAFF
>TRBV19|few|TRBJ2-1|TRBD2
TGTGCCAGTAGTATTATCGGGGGAGCGGGAGGGCAGGATGAGCAGTTCTTC
CASSIIGGAGGQDEQFF
>TRBV5-4|.|TRBJ2-2|TRBD1
TGTGCCAGCAGCCCACCGACAGGGGACACCGGGGAGCTGTTTTTT
CASSPPTGDTGELFF
>TRBV7-2|.|TRBJ1-2|.
TGTGCCAGCAGCTTAAGGGAGTCTAACCGATACACCTTC
CASSLRESNRYTF
>TRBV6-1|.|TRBJ1-5|.
TGTGCCAGCAGTGAAGCGTGGGGCCAGCCCCAGCATTTT
CASSEAWGQPQHF
>TRBV30|.|TRBJ1-5|.
TGTGCCTGGAGTAGGGAGGGCAATCAGCCCCAGCATTTT
CAWSREGNQPQHF
>TRBV7-9|.|TRBJ1-1|.
TGTGCCAGCAGCTTAGCGCGGGTGAGCAACACTGAAGCTTTCTTT
CASSLARVSNTEAFF